The following is a T cell receptor beta chain sequence with its context. This specimen belongs to a study of blood T cell repertoires in COVID-19. The wider study: COVID-19 samples, acute and convalescent, were from the United States, Italy and Spain.

This table comes from immunoSEQ multiplex PCR, and its TCRdb copy is limited to in-frame clones, with some not included. Of about 280,000 clones in the sample, 75% to 90% were seen once. Germline V lookup: CDR1 MGHDK, CDR2 SYGVNS. CDR3 length: 12 residues. V was shortened by 9 bases and J by 2 bases, with 10 bases between the two germline ends. Individuals aged roughly 18 to 95 years were recruited from 24 US areas. Recovery meant two consecutive negative NP/OP PCR tests, professional clearance, or resolved symptoms. The TCR originated in a woman between 50 and 59 years old who had recovered from COVID-19. The sequenced sample was PBMCs or T cells enriched from blood (not recorded which). This sequence joins TRBV25-1 and TRBJ1-1, with D perhaps TRBD1 (6 bases). CDR3 sequence reads: CASKGQNTEAFF. CDR3 bases: TGTGCCAGTAAGGGACAAAACACTGAAGCTTTCTTT. Together with reference TRBV25-1 and TRBJ1-1, the CDR3 gives the full variable domain: EADIYQTPRYLVIGTGKKITLECSQTMGHDKMYWYQQDPGMELHLIHYSYGVNSTEKGDLSSESTVSRIRTEHFPLTLESARPSHTSQYLCASKGQNTEAFFGQGTRLTVV.